This T cell receptor beta chain was identified during a study of T cells in Graves' hyperthyroidism and ophthalmopathy. Study conclusions and caveats: Blood shared most expanded thyroid clonotypes above 0.001.

V lost 3 bases and J lost 1, with 10 bases in between. Germline values: CDR1 LNHDA, CDR2 SQIVND (reference sequence). The CDR3 runs to 14 residues. Graves' hyperthyroidism qualified as stable when ophthalmopathy did not progress within 18 months. Together with thyroid ultrasound, orbital computed tomography, serum thyroxine and TRAb, clinical symptoms were used for diagnoses. Using 10 ml of fresh peripheral blood, PBMCs were prepared. This clonotype was counted only a few times. As yet, its antigen is unknown. Amplification yielded TCR beta CDR3 regions, with RNA transcripts as the source. HTBI primers were the set used in a first-round RT-PCR of the TCR CDR3. TCRdb processed the multiplex PCR reads anew with MiXCR; each CDR3 protein has one entry. The sample lists approximately 560,000 distinct CDR3 sequences; approximately 14% were seen once.

Sequenced sample: blood. This TCR was sampled from a woman between 25 and 40 years old with Graves' hyperthyroidism. The rearrangement uses TRBV19 and TRBJ2-7; no clear D gene. CDR3 DNA: TGTGCCAGTAGTATTGCGCTTCGGTCCTACGAGCAGTACTTC. It translates to CASSIALRSYEQYF.